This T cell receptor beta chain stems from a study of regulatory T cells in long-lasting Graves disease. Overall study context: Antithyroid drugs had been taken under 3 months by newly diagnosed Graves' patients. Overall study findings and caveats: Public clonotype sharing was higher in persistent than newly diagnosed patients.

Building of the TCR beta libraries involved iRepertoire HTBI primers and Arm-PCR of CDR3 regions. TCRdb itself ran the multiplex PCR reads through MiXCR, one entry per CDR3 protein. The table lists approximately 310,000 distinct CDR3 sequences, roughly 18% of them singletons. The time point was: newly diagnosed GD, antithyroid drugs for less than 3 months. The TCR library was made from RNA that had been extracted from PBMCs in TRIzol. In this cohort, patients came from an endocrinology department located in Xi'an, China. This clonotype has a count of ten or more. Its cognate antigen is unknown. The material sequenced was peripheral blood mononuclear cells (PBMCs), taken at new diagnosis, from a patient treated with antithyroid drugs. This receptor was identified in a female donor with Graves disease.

The CDR3 coding sequence is TGTGCCAGCAGTGACCCAAATGAAAAACTGTTTTTT. Amino acid sequence: CASSDPNEKLFF. The gene calls are TRBV2 and TRBJ1-4, with no clear D. The CDR3 loop spans 12 amino acids. Germline lookup yields CDR1 SNHLY and CDR2 FYNNEI. V was pared by 3 bases and J by 5 bases, with 4 bases between.